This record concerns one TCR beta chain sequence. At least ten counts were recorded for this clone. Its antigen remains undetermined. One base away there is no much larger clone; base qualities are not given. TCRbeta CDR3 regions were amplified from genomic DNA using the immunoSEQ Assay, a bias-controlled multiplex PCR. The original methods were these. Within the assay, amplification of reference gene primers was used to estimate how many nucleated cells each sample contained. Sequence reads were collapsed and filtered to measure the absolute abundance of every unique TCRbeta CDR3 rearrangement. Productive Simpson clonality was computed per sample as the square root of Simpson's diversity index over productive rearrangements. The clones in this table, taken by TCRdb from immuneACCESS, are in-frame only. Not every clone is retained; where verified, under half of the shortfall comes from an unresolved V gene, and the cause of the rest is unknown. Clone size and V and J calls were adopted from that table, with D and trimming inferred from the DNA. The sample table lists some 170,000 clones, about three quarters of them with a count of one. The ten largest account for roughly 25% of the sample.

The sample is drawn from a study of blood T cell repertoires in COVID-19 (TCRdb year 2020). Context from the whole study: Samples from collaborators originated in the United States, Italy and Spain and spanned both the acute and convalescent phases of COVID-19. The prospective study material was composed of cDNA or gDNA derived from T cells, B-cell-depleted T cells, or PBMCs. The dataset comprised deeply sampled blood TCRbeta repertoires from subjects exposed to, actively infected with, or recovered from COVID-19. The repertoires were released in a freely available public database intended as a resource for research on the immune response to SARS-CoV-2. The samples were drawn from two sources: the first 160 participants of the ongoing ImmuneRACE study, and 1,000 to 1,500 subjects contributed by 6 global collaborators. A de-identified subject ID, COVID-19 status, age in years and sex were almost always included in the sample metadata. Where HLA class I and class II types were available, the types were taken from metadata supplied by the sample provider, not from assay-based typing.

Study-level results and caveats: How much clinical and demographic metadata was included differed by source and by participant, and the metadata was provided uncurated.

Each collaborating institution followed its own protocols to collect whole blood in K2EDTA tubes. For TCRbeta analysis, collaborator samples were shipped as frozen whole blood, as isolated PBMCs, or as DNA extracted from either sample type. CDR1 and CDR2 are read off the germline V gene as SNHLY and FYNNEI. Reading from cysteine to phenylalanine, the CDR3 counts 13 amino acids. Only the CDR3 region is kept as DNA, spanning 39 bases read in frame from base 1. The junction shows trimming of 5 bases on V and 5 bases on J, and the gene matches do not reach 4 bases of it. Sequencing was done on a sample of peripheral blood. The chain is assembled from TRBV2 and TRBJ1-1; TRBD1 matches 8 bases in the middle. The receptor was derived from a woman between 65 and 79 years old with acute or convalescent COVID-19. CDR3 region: CASSIQGETEAFF. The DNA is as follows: TGTGCCAGCAGTATACAGGGGGAGACTGAAGCTTTCTTT.